Sequencing of this T cell receptor beta chain was carried out in a study of T cells after posttransplantation cyclophosphamide. Treatment was busulfan-fludarabine conditioning, a marrow graft, and cyclophosphamide on days +3 and +4. The table lists this clone with many counts. TCRdb's copy holds only in-frame clones and misses some; the assay was immunoSEQ multiplex PCR. The sample holds under 15,000 clones, and no clone turns up only once. The sample was PBMCs, taken after allogeneic stem cell transplant with posttransplant cyclophosphamide. The receptor was derived from a female patient in her thirties or forties who received an allogeneic stem cell transplant from an unrelated donor, was CMV-positive, and had acute GVHD only. Some T cells may arise from the graft donor.

Written as DNA, the CDR3 is TGTGCCAGCAGTGATCGGGGGGGGAACTATGGCTACACCTTC. This translates into CASSDRGGNYGYTF. The genes are TRBV2 and TRBJ1-2; TRBD1 might be the D (5 bases). CDR3 length: 14 amino acids. V lost 3 bases and J lost 2, with 10 bases in between. Looked up from germline, CDR1 is SNHLY and CDR2 is FYNNEI.